These T cell receptor beta chains were read from a single sample in a study of blood T cell repertoires in COVID-19. Using immunoSEQ multiplex PCR, the repertoire was profiled, and TCRdb retains in-frame clones only, with some absent. The sample yields 240,000 or so clones, approximately 90% seen once. Sequenced: PBMCs or T cells enriched from blood (not recorded which). The receptors originated from a man aged 40-49 years who had recovered from COVID-19. CDR3s include the opening cysteine and the closing phenylalanine or tryptophan. A D gene is named only where the DNA matches it firmly.

CATLATLLGQETQYF | TGTGCCACCCTGGCAACACTCCTAGGCCAAGAGACCCAGTACTTC | . | TRBJ2-5 | TRBV7-9
CASSTGISYEQYF | TGTGCCAGCAGCACAGGGATCTCCTACGAGCAGTACTTC | . | TRBJ2-7 | TRBV11-2
CASRLENSISNEKLFF | TGTGCCAGCAGGCTCGAAAACAGCATATCTAATGAAAAACTGTTTTTT | . | TRBJ1-4 | TRBV28
CASSEARVTGSGYTF | TGTGCCAGCAGTGAAGCGCGGGTTACAGGGAGTGGCTACACCTTC | . | TRBJ1-2 | TRBV2
CASSGLGILAGGPRFF | TGTGCCAGCAGTGGTTTAGGGATCCTAGCGGGAGGGCCTAGGTTCTTC | TRBD2 | TRBJ2-1 | TRBV27
CASSLSVNTEAFF | TGTGCCAGCAGTCTATCGGTGAACACTGAAGCTTTCTTT | . | TRBJ1-1 | TRBV7-3
CASSQKIRDRDYGYTF | TGCGCCAGCAGCCAAAAGATCCGGGACAGGGACTATGGCTACACCTTC | TRBD1 | TRBJ1-2 | TRBV4-1
CASSESRGGPNEQFF | TGTGCCAGCAGTGAATCCAGGGGTGGTCCGAATGAGCAGTTCTTC | . | TRBJ2-1 | TRBV25-1
CASSPRQVNYGYTF | TGTGCCAGCAGCCCAAGACAGGTTAACTATGGCTACACCTTC | . | TRBJ1-2 | TRBV3-1/TRBV3-2
CASGGLSSHEQFF | TGTGCCAGCGGGGGACTGTCATCCCATGAGCAGTTCTTC | . | TRBJ2-1 | TRBV3-1/TRBV3-2
CASSPQEGANYGYTF | TGTGCCAGCTCACCTCAAGAAGGGGCCAACTATGGCTACACCTTC | . | TRBJ1-2 | TRBV18
CASSVPGTGDFSGANVLTF | TGTGCCAGCAGCGTCCCAGGGACAGGGGACTTCTCTGGGGCCAACGTCCTGACTTTC | TRBD1 | TRBJ2-6 | TRBV9
CASSLGTGAGNTIYF | TGTGCCAGCAGCTTGGGGACAGGGGCTGGAAACACCATATATTTT | TRBD1 | TRBJ1-3 | TRBV5-4
CASSLGPAGGTNEQFF | TGTGCCAGCAGCTTAGGCCCAGCGGGGGGGACCAATGAGCAGTTCTTC | TRBD2 | TRBJ2-1 | TRBV7-3
CASSLAGGWANVLTF | TGTGCCAGCAGCTTAGCGGGCGGGTGGGCCAACGTCCTGACTTTC | . | TRBJ2-6 | TRBV7-6
CASSLAIPGTGVIYEQYF | TGTGCCAGCAGCTTAGCCATCCCGGGGACAGGGGTCATATACGAGCAGTACTTC | TRBD1 | TRBJ2-7 | TRBV11-2
CASSSYDMEETQYF | TGTGCCAGCAGCTCCTACGATATGGAAGAGACCCAGTACTTC | . | TRBJ2-5 | TRBV5-4
CASTGEFLAPYEQYF | TGTGCCAGCACAGGGGAATTCCTGGCTCCCTACGAGCAGTACTTC | . | TRBJ2-7 | TRBV2
CASSLGVNEKLFF | TGTGCCAGCAGCTTAGGAGTAAATGAAAAACTGTTTTTT | . | TRBJ1-4 | TRBV7-9
CASSSQMGDSHIPGGIYNQPQHF | TGTGCCAGCAGCAGTCAAATGGGGGACAGCCACATCCCCGGGGGTATCTACAATCAGCCCCAGCATTTT | . | TRBJ1-5 | TRBV21-1
CASSYRRGAPIWETQYF | TGTGCCAGCAGTTACCGGCGGGGGGCCCCTATTTGGGAGACCCAGTACTTC | TRBD2 | TRBJ2-5 | TRBV6-2/TRBV6-3
CASSYEGGNTEAFF | TGTGCCAGCAGTTACGAGGGAGGGAACACTGAAGCTTTCTTT | . | TRBJ1-1 | TRBV6-5
CASSLSSGQYLAKNIQYF | TGTGCCAGCAGTTTATCATCGGGACAGTACCTAGCCAAAAACATTCAGTACTTC | TRBD1 | TRBJ2-4 | TRBV27